The 19 T cell receptor beta chains below all came from one sample that was sequenced in a study of blood T cell repertoires in COVID-19. Generated by immunoSEQ multiplex PCR, the TCRdb table keeps only in-frame clones and is missing some. The sample has some 150,000 clones, about 75% seen once. The sample consisted of PBMCs or T cells enriched from blood (not recorded which). The receptors shown here come from a woman in her forties or fifties who had recovered from COVID-19.

The chain joins TRBV18 to TRBJ1-5, with D possibly matching TRBD1 (5 bases). V was shortened by 2 bases and J by 4 bases, with 18 bases between the two germline ends. Germline CDR1 reads KGHSH; CDR2 reads LQKENI. The CDR3 totals 17 residues. CDR3 sequence: CASSPYTRIQGNQPQHF. CDR3 nucleotide sequence: TGTGCCAGCTCACCATATACCCGGATCCAGGGAAATCAGCCCCAGCATTTT. Filled out from reference TRBV18 and TRBJ1-5, the complete variable domain reads NAGVMQNPRHLVRRRGQEARLRCSPMKGHSHVYWYRQLPEEGLKFMVYLQKENIIDESGMPKERFSAEFPKEGPSILRIQQVVRGDSAAYFCASSPYTRIQGNQPQHFGDGTRLSIL.

This clone was seen a single time. This chain joins TRBV9 and TRBJ2-1, with D possibly TRBD2 on 6 matching bases. Trimming stripped 3 bases from V and 3 bases from J, with 10 bases between. The CDR3 has 14 amino acids. CDR1 is SGDLS, CDR2 YYNGEE, per germline. The CDR3 DNA sequence: TGTGCCAGCAGCGGTCGCGGGGACTACAATGAGCAGTTCTTC. Translation: CASSGRGDYNEQFF.

This chain joins TRBV5-6 and TRBJ2-1; TRBD2 is a possible D gene (5 bases). Germline V gene sequence: CDR1 SGHDT, CDR2 YYEEEE. The ends were cut back, 4 bases at V and 8 bases at J, with 13 bases in the middle. The CDR3 runs to 13 residues. The CDR3 sequence: CASSRASEDEQFF. The CDR3 nucleotides are TGTGCCAGCAGCCGGGCCTCGGAGGATGAGCAGTTCTTC.

This clone was recorded a few times. This chain uses TRBV29-1 with TRBJ1-1; TRBD1 agrees at 8 bases. The germline CDR1 and CDR2 sequences are SQVTM and ANQGSEA. This CDR3 contains 11 residues. V lost 7 bases to trimming and J lost 6 bases; unmatched junction nucleotides: 4. CDR3 protein: CSAYRGAEAFF. CDR3 nucleotide sequence: TGCAGCGCGTACAGGGGGGCTGAAGCTTTCTTT.

The chain joins TRBV10-2 to TRBJ2-5, with 9 bases that match TRBD1. The V segment lost 6 bases and the J segment 4 bases; nucleotides outside the gene matches: 6. The germline V gene has CDR1 WSHSY and CDR2 SAAADI. The CDR3 contains 14 residues. As DNA, the CDR3 is TGCGCCAGCAGGAGGGGACAGGGTGTAGAGACCCAGTACTTC. Translation gives CASRRGQGVETQYF.

The chain recombines TRBV4-1 with TRBJ2-7; maybe TRBD1 (6 bases). The CDR3 runs to 14 residues. Germline V lookup: CDR1 MGHRA, CDR2 YSYEKL. The V and J ends lost 4 bases and 7 bases respectively, with 17 bases between them. The CDR3 reads CASSRDKPPGEQYF. Here the CDR3 DNA reads TGCGCCAGCAGCCGGGACAAGCCCCCGGGGGAGCAGTACTTC.

The rearrangement uses TRBV19 and TRBJ2-3; 10 nucleotides agree with TRBD2. The CDR3 runs to 18 residues. The germline gives CDR1 LNHDA, CDR2 SQIVND (reference sequence). The J segment lost 3 bases and the V segment lost 7 bases, leaving 16 bases of the junction unmatched. The CDR3 sequence: CASTLRGRGLAQTDTQYF. DNA for the CDR3: TGTGCCAGTACCCTCAGGGGGAGGGGACTAGCGCAGACAGATACGCAGTATTTT.

The chain combines TRBV3-1 (or the pseudogene TRBV3-2) with TRBJ1-4, with 7 bases fitting TRBD1. This CDR3 is 14 amino acids long. CDR1 is LGHDT, CDR2 YNNKEL, per germline (reference sequence). V was clipped by 1 base and J by 7 bases; unmatched bases: 3. This chain's CDR3 is CASSQARGSEKLFF. CDR3 nucleotides: TGTGCCAGCAGCCAAGCCAGGGGGAGTGAAAAACTGTTTTTT.

This chain connects TRBV19 to TRBJ1-4; TRBD1 agrees at 10 bases. In germline, CDR1 is LNHDA, CDR2 SQIVND (reference sequence). With V trimmed by 5 bases and J by 7 bases, 13 bases remained unmatched. This CDR3 is 17 amino acids long. CDR3 region: CASSDRGRNFWGEKLFF. CDR3 sequence (DNA): TGTGCCAGTAGTGACAGGGGGCGCAACTTTTGGGGTGAAAAACTGTTTTTT.

This rearrangement joins TRBV7-9 to TRBJ2-7; no reliable D call. The V gene lost 2 bases and the J gene lost 0 bases, with 11 bases spanning the gap. The CDR3 totals 15 residues. Germline V lookup: CDR1 SEHNR, CDR2 FQNEAQ (reference sequence). The CDR3 reads CASSLLDFYSYEQYF. The CDR3 nucleotides read TGTGCCAGCAGCTTACTTGACTTTTACTCCTACGAGCAGTACTTC.

The chain recombines TRBV5-1 with TRBJ2-2; 8 bases line up with TRBD1. V was pared by 0 bases and J by 6 bases, with 7 bases of the junction left unmatched. The germline CDR1 and CDR2 sequences are SGHRS and YFSETQ. The CDR3 runs 16 residues. CDR3 in DNA: TGCGCCAGCAGCTTGGGGGGACAGGTCGGGTCCGGGGAGCTGTTTTTT. Protein sequence: CASSLGGQVGSGELFF.

Details on this clone: Other nucleotide sequences in the sample specify the same CDR3. This chain uses TRBV5-1 with TRBJ2-7, with D tentatively TRBD2 (5 bases). The CDR3 spans 12 residues. V was clipped by 0 bases and J by 5 bases, with 6 bases between them. Germline CDR1 SGHRS, CDR2 YFSETQ. CDR3 region: CASSLAGDEQYF. The DNA for the CDR3 is TGCGCCAGCAGCTTGGCCGGGGACGAGCAGTACTTC.

The J gene is TRBJ2-2, the V gene TRBV5-1, with TRBD2 matching 13 bases. The CDR3 runs to 18 residues. With V trimmed by 2 bases and J by 8 bases, 12 bases remained unmatched. Germline assignment: CDR1 SGHRS and CDR2 YFSETQ. CDR3 in amino acids: CASSLPTSGGAIAGELFF. The DNA of the CDR3 is TGCGCCAGCAGCTTACCCACTAGCGGGGGGGCAATTGCTGGGGAGCTGTTTTTT.

The chain combines TRBV9 with TRBJ1-3, with D unresolved. Trimming took 4 bases from V and 4 from J, leaving 6 bases between them. The CDR3 sequence is 12 residues long. Germline-derived CDR1 and CDR2 are SGDLS and YYNGEE. The chain's CDR3 is CASSRVGNTIYF. DNA for the CDR3: TGTGCCAGCAGCCGTGTAGGAAACACCATATATTTT.

This clone showed up just a few times. J is TRBJ2-1 and V is TRBV11-2, with D maybe TRBD1 (5 bases). This CDR3 region has 15 residues. Germline V gene lookup returns CDR1 SGHAT and CDR2 FQNNGV. V lost 5 bases and J lost 0, with 11 bases in between. Here the CDR3 DNA reads TGTGCCAGCAGCCCCAGGGCCTACTCCTACAATGAGCAGTTCTTC. Residues: CASSPRAYSYNEQFF. The whole variable domain, remainder taken from reference TRBV11-2 and TRBJ2-1, is EAGVAQSPRYKIIEKRQSVAFWCNPISGHATLYWYQQILGQGPKLLIQFQNNGVVDDSQLPKDRFSAERLKGVDSTLKIQPAKLEDSAVYLCASSPRAYSYNEQFFGPGTRLTVL.

This sequence joins TRBV5-1 and TRBJ1-4, with D perhaps matching TRBD1 (5 bases). Trimming removed 0 bases from V and 3 bases from J, with 9 bases in between. CDR3 length: 15 amino acids. In germline, CDR1 is SGHRS, CDR2 YFSETQ. CDR3 sequence: CASSLVGGSNEKLFF. CDR3 sequence (DNA): TGCGCCAGCAGCTTGGTCGGGGGTTCTAATGAAAAACTGTTTTTT. Together with reference TRBV5-1 and TRBJ1-4, the CDR3 gives the full variable domain: KAGVTQTPRYLIKTRGQQVTLSCSPISGHRSVSWYQQTPGQGLQFLFEYFSETQRNKGNFPGRFSGRQFSNSRSEMNVSTLELGDSALYLCASSLVGGSNEKLFFGSGTQLSVL.

The gene calls are TRBV30 and TRBJ2-5, with a weak D call TRBD2 (6 bases). The CDR3 extends over 14 amino acids. CDR1 and CDR2 (germline): GTSNPN, SVGIG (reference sequence). V was pared by 2 bases and J by 0 bases, with 10 bases between. The CDR3 loop is CAWSRGGNQETQYF. For the CDR3, the DNA is TGTGCCTGGAGTCGCGGCGGGAACCAAGAGACCCAGTACTTC.

The chain carries TRBV5-1 and TRBJ2-5; TRBD2 is a possible D gene (7 bases). Per the germline V gene, CDR1 is SGHRS and CDR2 is YFSETQ. The germline V and J ends were trimmed by 2 bases and 1 base, with 12 bases remaining between them. The CDR3 covers 15 residues. This CDR3 is CASSLQGGGQETQYF. CDR3 DNA sequence: TGCGCCAGCAGCTTACAGGGAGGGGGCCAAGAGACCCAGTACTTC.

This clone was found a few times. The chain is built from TRBV5-4 and TRBJ1-2, with D uncertain. Germline lookup yields CDR1 SGHNT and CDR2 YYREEE (reference sequence). The CDR3 runs to 12 residues. V lost 10 bases, J lost 1 base, and 11 bases lay in between. CDR3 DNA sequence: TGTGCCTACCGGGGAAGTAACTATGGCTACACCTTC. It yields the protein CAYRGSNYGYTF.